Described below is a single T cell receptor beta chain sequence and its context. The antigen remains undetermined. The data derive from a study of T-cell memory formation after mild COVID-19. Study results and limitations: Several responding clones turned up in pre-infection memory, indicating that cross-reactive memory may have taken part. Still unconfirmed is whether the second-wave clones peaking on day 37 recognized SARS-CoV-2. Contracting CD4+ clones sat mainly in CM and EM; CD8+ in EMRA.

J was trimmed by 3 bases and V by 0 bases; bases with no gene match: 9. The CDR3 totals 18 residues. Germline CDR1 reads LGHNA; CDR2 reads YNFKEQ. TCR alpha and TCR beta cDNA libraries carrying sample barcodes and UMIs were produced by 5'RACE using constant-segment primers. TCRdb called the 5' RACE reads again in MiXCR, with one record for every CDR3 protein. The sample includes about 340,000 distinct CDR3 sequences, approximately 12% seen only once; the top ten take about 22%. The specimen sequenced was PBMCs or a T cell subset sorted from them (not recorded which). This TCR derives from a man aged 18 to 35 who had mild COVID-19 (a few samples of this study predate the infection). Cell type and time point are not known. The chain carries TRBV4-2 and TRBJ2-1; 9 bases line up with TRBD2. CDR3 DNA: TGTGCCAGCAGCCAAGAATTAGTAGCGGGGGATTTCTACAATGAGCAGTTCTTC. Translation gives CASSQELVAGDFYNEQFF.